This T cell receptor beta chain was sequenced in a study of T cell repertoires in cytomegalovirus infection. Study details: CMV infection together with matching HLA type was indicated by public TCR beta signatures. The study, taken as a whole, reports: Dominating the ex vivo response were HLA-C-restricted CMV-specific TCR beta clonotypes.

The CDR3 extends over 12 amino acids. Germline V gene sequence: CDR1 DFQATT, CDR2 SNEGSKA (reference sequence). The V gene end was trimmed by 5 bases and the J gene end by 1 base; junction bases not matched to a gene: 0. One entry per CDR3 protein, called by TCRdb with MiXCR from the reads. The repertoire holds roughly 990,000 distinct CDR3 sequences, around 30% seen once, with over 13% in the top ten. To note about this clonotype: The antigen is undetermined.

The chain employs TRBV20-1 and TRBJ2-3, with 7 bases lining up with TRBD2. The source is a human donor in good health (CMV status not recorded). Some clones in this sample may be carry-over from other donors' samples. The source material was cultured CD8+ T cells from PBMCs, sampled from culture after CMV antigen stimulation. CDR3 nucleotides: TGCAGTGCTGGGGGGGGCACAGATACGCAGTATTTT. It yields the protein CSAGGGTDTQYF.